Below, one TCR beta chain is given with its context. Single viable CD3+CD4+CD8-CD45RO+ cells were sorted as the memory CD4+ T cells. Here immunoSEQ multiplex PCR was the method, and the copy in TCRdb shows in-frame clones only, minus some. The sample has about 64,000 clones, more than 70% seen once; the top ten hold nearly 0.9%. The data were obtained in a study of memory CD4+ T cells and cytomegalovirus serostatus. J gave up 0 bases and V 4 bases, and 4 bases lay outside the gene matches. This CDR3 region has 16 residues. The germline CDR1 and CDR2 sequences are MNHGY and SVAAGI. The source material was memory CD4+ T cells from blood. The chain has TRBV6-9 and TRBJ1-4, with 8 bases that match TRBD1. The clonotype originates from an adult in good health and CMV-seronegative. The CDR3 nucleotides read TGTGCCAGCAGTTGGCAGGGGGCGGCAACTAATGAAAAACTGTTTTTT. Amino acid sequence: CASSWQGAATNEKLFF.